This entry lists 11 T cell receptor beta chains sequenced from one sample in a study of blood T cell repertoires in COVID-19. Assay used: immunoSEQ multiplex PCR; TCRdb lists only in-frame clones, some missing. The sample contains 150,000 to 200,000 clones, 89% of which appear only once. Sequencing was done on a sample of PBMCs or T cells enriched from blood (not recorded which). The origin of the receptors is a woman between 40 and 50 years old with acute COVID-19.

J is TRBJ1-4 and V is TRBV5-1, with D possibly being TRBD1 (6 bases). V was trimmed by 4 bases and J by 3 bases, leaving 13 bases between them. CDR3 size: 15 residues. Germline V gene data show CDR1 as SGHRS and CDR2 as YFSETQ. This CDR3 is CASSVTGLPNEKLFF. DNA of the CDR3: TGCGCCAGCAGCGTTACAGGGTTGCCTAATGAAAAACTGTTTTTT.

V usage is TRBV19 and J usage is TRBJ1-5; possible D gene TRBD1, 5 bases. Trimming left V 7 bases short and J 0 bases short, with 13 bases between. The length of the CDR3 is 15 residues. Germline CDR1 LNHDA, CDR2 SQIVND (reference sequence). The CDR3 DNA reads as TGTGCCAGTACCGACCAGGGATATAGCAATCAGCCCCAGCATTTT. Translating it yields CASTDQGYSNQPQHF.

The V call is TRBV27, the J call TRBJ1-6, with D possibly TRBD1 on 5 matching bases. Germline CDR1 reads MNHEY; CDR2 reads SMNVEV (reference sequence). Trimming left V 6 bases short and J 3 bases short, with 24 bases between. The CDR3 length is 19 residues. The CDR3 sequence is CASRERIRAESLYNSPLHF. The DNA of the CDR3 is TGTGCCAGCAGAGAGAGGATCAGGGCAGAATCCCTCTATAATTCACCCCTCCACTTT.

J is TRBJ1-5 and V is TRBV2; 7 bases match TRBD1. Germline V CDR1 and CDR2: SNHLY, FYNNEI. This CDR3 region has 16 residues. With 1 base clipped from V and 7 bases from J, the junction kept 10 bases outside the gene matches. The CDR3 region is CASSEGFGTATQPQHF. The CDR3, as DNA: TGTGCCAGCAGTGAAGGATTCGGGACAGCAACCCAGCCCCAGCATTTT.

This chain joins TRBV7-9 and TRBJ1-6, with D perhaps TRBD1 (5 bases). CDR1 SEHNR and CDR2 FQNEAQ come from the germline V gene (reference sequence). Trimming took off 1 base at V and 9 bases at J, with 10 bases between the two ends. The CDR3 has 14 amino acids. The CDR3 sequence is CASSLVQARSPLHF. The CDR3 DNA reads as TGTGCCAGCAGCTTAGTACAGGCCCGTTCACCCCTCCACTTT.

Here the CDR3 DNA reads TGTGCCAGTAGTTCCCTCTCAGGAGAGCTGTTTTTT. Its protein product is CASSSLSGELFF. This sequence joins TRBV19 and TRBJ2-2, with D hard to call. The V end was cut by 5 bases, the J end by 11 bases, with 12 bases between. The CDR3 runs 12 residues. Germline V gene sequence: CDR1 LNHDA, CDR2 SQIVND (reference sequence).

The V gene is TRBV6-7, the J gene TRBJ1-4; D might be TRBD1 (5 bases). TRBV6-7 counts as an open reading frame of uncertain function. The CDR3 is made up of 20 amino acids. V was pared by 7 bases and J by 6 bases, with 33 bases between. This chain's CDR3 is CASTPPLRDFRRPKYEKLFF. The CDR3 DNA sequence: TGTGCCAGCACACCCCCTTTACGGGACTTTCGGCGGCCGAAATATGAAAAACTGTTTTTT.

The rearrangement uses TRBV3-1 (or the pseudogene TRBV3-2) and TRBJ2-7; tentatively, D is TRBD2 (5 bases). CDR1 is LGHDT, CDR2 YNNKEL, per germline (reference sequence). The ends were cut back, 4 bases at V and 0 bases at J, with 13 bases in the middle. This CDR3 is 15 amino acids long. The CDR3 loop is CASSPYGGISYEQYF. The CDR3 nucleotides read TGTGCCAGCAGCCCTTATGGAGGTATCTCCTACGAGCAGTACTTC.

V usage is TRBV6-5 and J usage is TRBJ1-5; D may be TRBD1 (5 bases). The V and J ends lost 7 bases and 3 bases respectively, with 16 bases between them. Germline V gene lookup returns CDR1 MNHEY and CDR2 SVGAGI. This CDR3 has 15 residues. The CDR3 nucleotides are TGTGCCAGCATTACCCAGCAGGGCCTCAATCAGCCCCAGCATTTT. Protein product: CASITQQGLNQPQHF.

The DNA of the CDR3 is TGTGCCAGCAGCTCAGCGGACAGCCGACTGACTCATGGCTACACCTTC. This encodes CASSSADSRLTHGYTF. This chain joins TRBV13 and TRBJ1-2; TRBD1 might be the D (6 bases). This CDR3 is built from 16 residues. In germline, CDR1 is PRHDT, CDR2 FYEKMQ (reference sequence). V was clipped by 4 bases and J by 6 bases, with 21 bases between them.

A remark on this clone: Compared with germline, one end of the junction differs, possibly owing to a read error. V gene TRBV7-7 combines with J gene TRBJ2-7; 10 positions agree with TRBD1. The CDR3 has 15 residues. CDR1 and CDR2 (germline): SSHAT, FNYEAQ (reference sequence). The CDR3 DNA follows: TGTGCTAGCAGCGATGGGACAGGGGATACATACGAGCAGTACTTC. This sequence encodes CASSDGTGDTYEQYF.